The T cell receptor (beta chain) described here comes from a study of T cell responses to AZD1222 COVID-19 vaccine. Study-wide background: Pooling was applied to second doses at about 4 or about 12 weeks.

The CDR3 is 11 residues long. Germline-derived CDR1 and CDR2 are SEHNR and FQNEAQ (reference sequence). Concerning this clone itself: Its target is not known. One junction end disagrees with the germline gene, perhaps due to a read error.

Study results and caveats: In a largely white British group with more females than males, clonal diversity was possibly underestimated. Receipt of two AZD1222 doses was followed by a rise in Spike-specific TCR breadth and depth. Nearly half of spike-specific TCRs reportedly target variant regions that are unmutated in the B.1.351 and B.1.1.7 variants.

Method: immunoSEQ multiplex PCR; TCRdb's copy keeps in-frame clones and lacks some. The sample carries some 120,000 clones, more than 75% recorded once. V is TRBV7-9 and J is TRBJ2-2, with 12 bases lining up with TRBD1. The source of this sequence is an adult in good health. The sequencing here drew on peripheral blood, taken on day 0 of AZD1222 vaccination. CDR3 amino acids: CASSSGQGAVF. CDR3 nucleotide sequence: TGTGCCAGCAGTTCGGGACAGGGGGCGGTTTTT.